One and the same sample provided the 21 T cell receptor beta chains below, sequenced in a study of T cell responses to AZD1222 COVID-19 vaccine. Sequenced by immunoSEQ multiplex PCR; TCRdb stores in-frame clones only, minus some. The sample yields 150,000 or so clones, 91% seen once. This specimen consisted of peripheral blood, obtained 28 days after the second AZD1222 dose. The receptors originated from an adult who received the AZD1222 COVID-19 vaccine.

This clone came up once. The CDR3 DNA reads as TGCGCCAGCAGCTACAGGGGTGACGATGAAAAACTGTTTTTT. It is translated as CASSYRGDDEKLFF. The chain carries TRBV5-1 and TRBJ1-4, with 7 bases matching TRBD1. CDR1 and CDR2 from the germline V gene are SGHRS and YFSETQ. The V segment lost 3 bases and the J segment 6 bases; nucleotides outside the gene matches: 5. There are 14 residues in the CDR3.

The chain employs TRBV12-3 or TRBV12-4 and TRBJ2-7, with D unclear. V lost 5 bases and J lost 0, with 8 bases in between. The CDR3 loop spans 13 amino acids. The CDR3 sequence: CASSDVSSYEQYF. CDR3 DNA sequence: TGTGCCAGCAGTGACGTTAGCTCCTACGAGCAGTACTTC.

This clone appeared a few times. This sequence joins TRBV12-5 and TRBJ1-1; no clear D. Germline V CDR1 and CDR2: LGHNT, FRNRAP. The CDR3 is 13 amino acids. V shed 5 bases and J shed 2 bases, with 9 bases lying between them. CDR3 DNA sequence: TGTGCTAGTGGTCTCTCAAGTAACACTGAAGCTTTCTTT. It specifies CASGLSSNTEAFF.

The chain uses TRBV18 and TRBJ2-1; D is undetermined. This CDR3 contains 13 residues. Trimming took 4 bases from V and 5 from J, leaving 9 bases between them. Germline V CDR1 and CDR2: KGHSH, LQKENI. Here the CDR3 reads CASSLNKDNEQFF. The CDR3 bases are TGTGCCAGCTCACTAAACAAAGACAATGAGCAGTTCTTC.

The rearrangement joins TRBV29-1 to TRBJ1-4; the D gene is possibly TRBD1 (6 bases). There are 14 residues in the CDR3. The V gene lost 6 bases and the J gene lost 2 bases, with 13 bases spanning the gap. CDR1 and CDR2 (germline): SQVTM, ANQGSEA. This CDR3 reads CSVDRGGTNEKLFF. Written as DNA, the CDR3 is TGCAGCGTGGACCGGGGGGGCACTAATGAAAAACTGTTTTTT.

J is TRBJ1-2 and V is TRBV7-2, with D perhaps TRBD1 (5 bases). CDR3 length equals 13 residues. The germline CDR1 and CDR2 sequences are SGHTA and FQGNSA. V was clipped by 5 bases and J by 8 bases, with 15 bases between them. The CDR3 here is CASSTNGGRGYTF. CDR3 sequence (DNA): TGTGCCAGCAGCACTAACGGGGGTAGAGGCTACACCTTC. The full variable domain, its missing parts supplied by reference TRBV7-2 and TRBJ1-2, is GAGVSQSPSNKVTEKGKDVELRCDPISGHTALYWYRQSLGQGLEFLIYFQGNSAPDKSGLPSDRFSAERTGGSVSTLTIQRTQQEDSAVYLCASSTNGGRGYTFGSGTRLTVV.

The genes are TRBV19 and TRBJ1-2; 7 positions match TRBD1. Germline loops: CDR1 LNHDA, CDR2 SQIVND (reference sequence). CDR3 length: 14 residues. J was trimmed by 4 bases and V by 5 bases; bases with no gene match: 7. Here the CDR3 reads CASSPPGGVYGYTF. DNA for the CDR3: TGTGCCAGTAGTCCCCCAGGGGGGGTCTATGGCTACACCTTC.

The chain employs TRBV19 and TRBJ1-5; 7 bases fit TRBD1. V lost 1 base, J lost 6 bases, and 3 bases stayed unmatched. Germline CDR1 and CDR2: LNHDA and SQIVND (reference sequence). The CDR3 loop spans 14 amino acids. CDR3 amino acids: CASSIGRGSQPQHF. CDR3 coding DNA: TGTGCCAGTAGTATAGGCAGGGGGAGTCAGCCCCAGCATTTT.

V is TRBV15 and J is TRBJ1-2; D might be TRBD1 (6 bases). Germline-derived CDR1 and CDR2 are LNHNV and YYDKDF (reference sequence). The V end was cut by 1 base, the J end by 8 bases, with 11 bases between. There are 13 residues in the CDR3. CDR3 DNA: TGTGCCACCAGCAGAGTAGGGGGTTGGGGCTACACCTTC. Translating it yields CATSRVGGWGYTF.

The CDR3 loop reads CASSYSLNYGYTF. The CDR3 coding sequence is TGTGCCAGCAGTTACTCTCTGAACTATGGCTACACCTTC. The rearrangement links TRBV6-5 to TRBJ1-2; D is uncertain. Germline V gives CDR1 MNHEY, CDR2 SVGAGI. The V gene lost 0 bases and the J gene lost 2 bases, with 4 bases spanning the gap. CDR3 length: 13 amino acids.

This chain links TRBV5-3 with TRBJ2-7, with D possibly matching TRBD2 (6 bases). TRBV5-3 carries the ORF label, with uncertain function. V dropped 10 bases and J dropped 10 bases, with 18 bases sitting between them. The CDR3 is 11 amino acids. The CDR3 DNA is TGTGCCGCCCCCCAGGAGGGGATACAGTACTTC. The encoded protein is CAAPQEGIQYF.

CDR3 nucleotide sequence: TGTGCCAGCAGCGCATTTAGGCGGGACAGGGCCCAAGGCTACACCTTC. Translated: CASSAFRRDRAQGYTF. The V and J genes are TRBV7-2 and TRBJ1-2; 9 nucleotides agree with TRBD1. Looked up from germline, CDR1 is SGHTA and CDR2 is FQGNSA. This CDR3 spans 16 amino acids. With 5 bases clipped from V and 8 bases from J, the junction kept 15 bases outside the gene matches.

This clone was recorded once. This chain connects TRBV7-2 to TRBJ1-1; TRBD1 matches at 7 bases. V trimming: 2 bases; J trimming: 5 bases; junction bases outside the gene matches: 2. In germline, CDR1 is SGHTA, CDR2 FQGNSA. This CDR3 contains 13 residues. The CDR3 protein is CASSLSGGTEAFF. CDR3 in DNA: TGTGCCAGCAGCTTATCAGGGGGAACTGAAGCTTTCTTT. The whole variable domain, filled in from reference TRBV7-2 and TRBJ1-1, reads GAGVSQSPSNKVTEKGKDVELRCDPISGHTALYWYRQSLGQGLEFLIYFQGNSAPDKSGLPSDRFSAERTGGSVSTLTIQRTQQEDSAVYLCASSLSGGTEAFFGQGTRLTVV.

This chain connects TRBV2 to TRBJ1-5, with TRBD1 as a possible D gene (5 bases). Germline-derived CDR1 and CDR2 are SNHLY and FYNNEI. The CDR3 covers 16 residues. V lost 6 bases and J 2 bases, leaving 17 bases between the germline ends. The CDR3 DNA is TGTGCCAGCAGCGAGTTCTGGGGGGAGGGCAATCAGCCCCAGCATTTT. The encoded protein is CASSEFWGEGNQPQHF.

This clone has ten or more counts. This chain joins TRBV29-1 and TRBJ2-2, with D unresolved. Germline CDR1 reads SQVTM; CDR2 reads ANQGSEA. The V gene lost 6 bases and the J gene lost 7 bases, with 9 bases spanning the gap. The CDR3 contains 11 residues. The CDR3: CSVYRGGELFF. The CDR3 bases are TGCAGCGTGTACCGTGGCGGGGAGCTGTTTTTT.

The gene calls are TRBV27 and TRBJ1-5; D remains ambiguous. Trimming removed 3 bases at V and 0 bases at J, with 0 bases between. The CDR3 sequence is 12 residues long. Germline V gene sequence: CDR1 MNHEY, CDR2 SMNVEV (reference sequence). The DNA of the CDR3 is TGTGCCAGCAGTTTTAGCAATCAGCCCCAGCATTTT. This codes for CASSFSNQPQHF.

The rearrangement links TRBV3-1 (or the pseudogene TRBV3-2) to TRBJ1-1; TRBD1 matches 7 bases. The CDR3 loop spans 14 amino acids. Germline loops: CDR1 LGHDT, CDR2 YNNKEL (reference sequence). With 4 bases clipped from V and 9 bases from J, the junction kept 11 bases outside the gene matches. CDR3 sequence: CASSPPLQGSQAFF. CDR3 DNA: TGTGCCAGCAGCCCACCGCTACAGGGGAGTCAAGCTTTCTTT.

CDR3 nucleotide sequence: TGTGCCAGTAGTATCCATCAGGGGGCCGGGGAGCTGTTTTTT. Its protein product is CASSIHQGAGELFF. The gene calls are TRBV19 and TRBJ2-2; 7 bases align to TRBD1. V lost 3 bases and J lost 6; bases outside the gene matches: 4. The CDR3 has 14 amino acids. Germline V gene data show CDR1 as LNHDA and CDR2 as SQIVND (reference sequence).

The V call is TRBV7-9, the J call TRBJ1-1; D is uncertain. The germline V and J ends were trimmed by 1 base and 4 bases, with 10 bases remaining between them. Looked up from germline, CDR1 is SEHNR and CDR2 is FQNEAQ (reference sequence). The CDR3 covers 14 residues. CDR3 sequence reads: CASSLVGRSTEAFF. In DNA form, the CDR3 reads TGTGCCAGCAGCTTAGTCGGACGGAGCACTGAAGCTTTCTTT.

V usage is TRBV21-1 and J usage is TRBJ2-6; TRBD2 is the table's D call and was not checked against the DNA. TRBV21-1 is designated a pseudogene. The CDR3 runs to 18 residues. The CDR3 region has the DNA TGTGCCAGCACTCCTTGGAGAGGGCTTGGCTCTGGGGCCAACGTCCTGACTTTC. Translation: CASTPWRGLGSGANVLTF.

This clone has only one observation. The chain is built from TRBV5-5 and TRBJ2-5, with D possibly being TRBD1 or TRBD2 (5 bases each). The V end lost 4 bases, the J end lost 5 bases, and 12 bases lay between the germline ends. Germline V gene data show CDR1 as SGHKS and CDR2 as YYEKEE (reference sequence). This CDR3 contains 13 residues. The CDR3 nucleotides are TGTGCCAGCAGCAGTGGGGGTTTCGAGACCCAGTACTTC. Protein: CASSSGGFETQYF.